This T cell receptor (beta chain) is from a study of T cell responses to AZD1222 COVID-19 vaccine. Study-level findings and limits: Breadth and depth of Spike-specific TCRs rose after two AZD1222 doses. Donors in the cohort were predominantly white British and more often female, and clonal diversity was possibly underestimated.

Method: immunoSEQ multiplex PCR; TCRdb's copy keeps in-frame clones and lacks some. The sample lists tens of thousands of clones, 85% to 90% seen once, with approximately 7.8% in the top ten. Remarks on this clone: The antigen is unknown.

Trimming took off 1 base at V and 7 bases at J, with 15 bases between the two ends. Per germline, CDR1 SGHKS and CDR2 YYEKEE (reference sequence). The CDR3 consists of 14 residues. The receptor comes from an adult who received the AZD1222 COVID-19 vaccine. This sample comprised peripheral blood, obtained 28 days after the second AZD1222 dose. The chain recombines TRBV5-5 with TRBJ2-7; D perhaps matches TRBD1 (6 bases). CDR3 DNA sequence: TGTGCCAGCAGCTTGTCTTCAGGGGCAAGGGAGCAGTACTTC. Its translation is CASSLSSGAREQYF.